These 2 T cell receptor beta chains came from one sample sequenced in a study of cytomegalovirus exposure and HLA in healthy donors. The PCR contained 60 Vbeta and 13 Jbeta primers. Data came from immunoSEQ multiplex PCR; TCRdb stores just in-frame clones and leaves some out. Of 200,000 to 250,000 clones detected, 70% to 80% appear once; the ten largest clones hold 1.8%. Specimen: PBMCs. The receptor set was obtained from a woman aged 25-40 years in good health and CMV-seronegative.

The chain carries TRBV4-1 and TRBJ1-4; weak D call: TRBD1 (5 bases). Between the trimmed V and J ends, which lost 0 bases and 1 base, there was a span of 9 bases. CDR1 and CDR2 (germline): MGHRA, YSYEKL. CDR3 size: 16 residues. CDR3 region: CASSQEEQGTNEKLFF. The DNA for the CDR3 is TGCGCCAGCAGCCAAGAGGAGCAGGGAACTAATGAAAAACTGTTTTTT.

The chain links TRBV6-1 to TRBJ2-1; D perhaps matches TRBD2 (5 bases). This CDR3 spans 16 amino acids. Trimming pared 2 bases from V and 0 bases from J, leaving 11 bases between. CDR1 MNHNS and CDR2 SASEGT come from the germline V gene. DNA of the CDR3: TGTGCCAGCAGTGAATGGAGCGGAAGCTCCTACAATGAGCAGTTCTTC. Protein: CASSEWSGSSYNEQFF.